The sequence of this T cell receptor (beta chain) was determined in a study of T-cell reconstitution after alpha-beta-depleted transplantation in children. The study, taken as a whole, reports: After one year, T-cell counts and TCRbeta diversity mostly came from new T cells.

The library targeted TCRbeta and was prepared with unique molecular identifiers. Via MiXCR, TCRdb re-called the PCR reads, giving one row per CDR3 protein. The sample shows approximately 980,000 distinct CDR3 sequences, roughly 29% of them seen only once. For this clonotype: The target antigen is unknown.

The J segment lost 6 bases and the V segment lost 7 bases, leaving 9 bases of the junction unmatched. CDR1 is MDHEN and CDR2 is SYDVKM in the germline V gene. The CDR3 extends over 14 amino acids. The chain is built from TRBV28 and TRBJ1-5, with 7 bases identical to TRBD1. The TCR was taken from a boy under two years old who had a stem cell transplant for SCID, so the T cells may come from the graft donor. Specimen: PBMCs, mostly from graft donor cells, collected 360 days after TCRalphabeta/CD19-depleted stem cell transplant. The CDR3 loop is CASNPDRDGQPQHF. The CDR3 DNA sequence: TGTGCCAGCAACCCCGACAGGGACGGTCAGCCCCAGCATTTT.